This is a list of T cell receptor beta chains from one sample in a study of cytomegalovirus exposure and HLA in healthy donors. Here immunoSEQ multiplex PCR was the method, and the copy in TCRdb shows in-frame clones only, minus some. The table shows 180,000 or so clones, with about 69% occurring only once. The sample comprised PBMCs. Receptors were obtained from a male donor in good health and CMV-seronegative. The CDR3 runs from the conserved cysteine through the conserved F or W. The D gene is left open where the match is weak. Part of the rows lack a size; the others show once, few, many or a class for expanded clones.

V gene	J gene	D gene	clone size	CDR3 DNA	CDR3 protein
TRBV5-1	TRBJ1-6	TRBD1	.	TGCGCCAGCAGCACTGACAGGGGGCACTCACCCCTCCACTTT	CASSTDRGHSPLHF
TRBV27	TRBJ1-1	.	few	TGTGCCAGCAGTTTATCGACAGGGAACACTGAAGCTTTCTTT	CASSLSTGNTEAFF
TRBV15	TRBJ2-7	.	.	TGTGCCACCAGCAGAGAGGCGGGGTCCTACGAGCAGTACTTC	CATSREAGSYEQYF
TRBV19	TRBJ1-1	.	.	TGTGCCAGTAGTATAGGAACTAGAGGAAAGAACACTGAAGCTTTCTTT	CASSIGTRGKNTEAFF
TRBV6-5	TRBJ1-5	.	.	TGTGCCAGCAGTTATAAGGGGGTTCAACCCCAGCATTTT	CASSYKGVQPQHF
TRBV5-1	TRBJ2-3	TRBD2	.	TGCGCCAGCAGCTCCCCGGGGGGGCCTTCTTTTGATACGCAGTATTTT	CASSSPGGPSFDTQYF
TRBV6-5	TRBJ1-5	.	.	TGTGCCAGCAGCCGAGACGGGGTGGGCAATCAGCCCCAGCATTTT	CASSRDGVGNQPQHF
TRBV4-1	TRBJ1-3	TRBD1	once	TGCGCCAGCAGCCCGACAGGGAGCTCTGGAAACACCATATATTTT	CASSPTGSSGNTIYF
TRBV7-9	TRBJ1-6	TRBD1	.	TGTGCCAGCAGCTCGCCCAGGGCCGGGACAGGACCTAATTCACCCCTCCACTTT	CASSSPRAGTGPNSPLHF
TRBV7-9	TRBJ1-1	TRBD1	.	TGTGCCAGCAGCTTAGGACAGGGGGACACTGAAGCTTTCTTT	CASSLGQGDTEAFF
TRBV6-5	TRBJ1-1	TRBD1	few	TGTGCCAGCAGGTCCGGGACAGGGAAAGACACTGAAGCTTTCTTT	CASRSGTGKDTEAFF
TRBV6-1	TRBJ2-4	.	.	TGTGCCAGCAGAAGGGCAGGAGGAAACATTCAGTACTTC	CASRRAGGNIQYF
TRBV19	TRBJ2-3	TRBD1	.	TGTGCCAGTACCCCGGGACAGGCACCCACGGATACGCAGTATTTT	CASTPGQAPTDTQYF
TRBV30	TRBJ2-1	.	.	TGTGCCTGTAACACGGGGAGCTCCTACAATGAGCAGTTCTTC	CACNTGSSYNEQFF
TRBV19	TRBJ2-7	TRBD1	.	TGTGCCAGTAGTTCACCGGGACAGGGGGCAAGCGAGCAGTACTTC	CASSSPGQGASEQYF
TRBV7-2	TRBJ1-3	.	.	TGTGCCAGCAGCTTAGTGTTCAGGGGCCCTGGAAACACCATATATTTT	CASSLVFRGPGNTIYF
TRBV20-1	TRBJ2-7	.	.	TGCAGTGCAAGACAGATCTACGAGCAGTACTTC	CSARQIYEQYF
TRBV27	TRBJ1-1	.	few	TGTGCCAGCAGTTTATCAGGGGGGGCCCTGAACACTGAAGCTTTCTTT	CASSLSGGALNTEAFF
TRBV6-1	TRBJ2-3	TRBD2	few	TGTGCCAGCAGTGAATCTTGGGGAGGGACAGATACGCAGTATTTT	CASSESWGGTDTQYF
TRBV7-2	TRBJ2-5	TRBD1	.	TGTGCCAGCAGCCTTTACTTCACGGGACAGTTACCAAAGGAGACCCAGTACTTC	CASSLYFTGQLPKETQYF
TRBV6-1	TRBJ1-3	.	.	TGTGCCAGCAGTGAAGTCGTCGGGAGAAACACCATATATTTT	CASSEVVGRNTIYF
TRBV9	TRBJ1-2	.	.	TGTGCCAGCAGCGTAGGGGCAGGGAACAATGGCTACACCTTC	CASSVGAGNNGYTF
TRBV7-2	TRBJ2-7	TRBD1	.	TGTGCCAGCAGCGCCACCGGGACAGGGCGCTACGAGCAGTACTTC	CASSATGTGRYEQYF
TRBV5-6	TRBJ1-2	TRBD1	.	TGTGCCAGCAGCTTAGGACAGGGTCGAACCTTC	CASSLGQGRTF
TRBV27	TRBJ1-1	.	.	TGTGCCAGCAGTTTATCGACAGCCACTGAAGCTTTCTTT	CASSLSTATEAFF
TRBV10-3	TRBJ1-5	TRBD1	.	TGTGCCATCAGGGATGAAACAGGGGGTCAGCCCCAGCATTTT	CAIRDETGGQPQHF
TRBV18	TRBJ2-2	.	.	TGTGCCAGCTCACCCACTCGCACGAACACCGGGGAGCTGTTTTTT	CASSPTRTNTGELFF
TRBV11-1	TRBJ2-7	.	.	TGTGCCAGCAGCTTAGCGTACAACCAGGCAAGGTCCTACGAGCAGTACTTC	CASSLAYNQARSYEQYF
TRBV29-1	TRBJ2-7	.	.	TGCAGCGCCCTTGTGGCGGGGCCCTCCTACGAGCAGTACTTC	CSALVAGPSYEQYF
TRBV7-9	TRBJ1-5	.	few	TGTTCCAGCAGCTTACGAGGTCAGCCCCAGCATTTT	CSSSLRGQPQHF
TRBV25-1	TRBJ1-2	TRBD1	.	TGTGCCAGCAGTAGAGGGACAGGGCCTAATGGCTACACCTTC	CASSRGTGPNGYTF
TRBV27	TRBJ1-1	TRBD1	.	TGTGCCAGCAGCACCGGGACAGCCACTGAAGCTTTCTTT	CASSTGTATEAFF
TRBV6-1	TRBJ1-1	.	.	TGTGCCAGCAGTGAACTGGGGAGGAGGGGCACTGAAGCTTTCTTT	CASSELGRRGTEAFF
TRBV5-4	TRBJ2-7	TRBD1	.	TGTGCCAGCAGCTCCTTGGACAGGGGGCGCGTGCAGTACTTC	CASSSLDRGRVQYF
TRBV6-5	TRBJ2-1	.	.	TGTGCCAGCAGTTACTCGGGGCTAACAAGGGGTGAGCAGTTCTTC	CASSYSGLTRGEQFF
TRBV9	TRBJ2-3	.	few	TGTGCCAGCAGCGTAGCCGGGGGAGATACGCAGTATTTT	CASSVAGGDTQYF
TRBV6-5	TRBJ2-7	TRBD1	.	TGTGCCAGCAGTCGACAGGGGCGATGGGGCTACGAGCAGTACTTC	CASSRQGRWGYEQYF
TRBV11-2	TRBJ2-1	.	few	TGTGCCAGCAGCCAGGAGGGGAATGAGCAGTTCTTC	CASSQEGNEQFF
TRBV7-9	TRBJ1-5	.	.	TGTGCCAGCAGCCGGACGGGGAGCAATCAGCCCCAGCATTTT	CASSRTGSNQPQHF
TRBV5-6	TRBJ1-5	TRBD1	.	TGTGCCAGCAGCTTGAGGACAGGGTACGGTCAGCCCCAGCATTTT	CASSLRTGYGQPQHF
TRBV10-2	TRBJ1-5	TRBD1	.	TGCGCCAGCAGGAGGGACAGGGAGAATCAGCCCCAGCATTTT	CASRRDRENQPQHF
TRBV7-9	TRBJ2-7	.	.	TGTTCCAGCAGCCCCCCAAGGACAAGAATCTACGAGCAGTACTTC	CSSSPPRTRIYEQYF
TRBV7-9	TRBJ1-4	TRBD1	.	TGTGCCAGCAGCTTCCCACAGGGGAATGAAAAACTGTTTTTT	CASSFPQGNEKLFF
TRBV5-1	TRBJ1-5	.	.	TGCGCCAGCAGCCAGGACACCAATCAGCCCCAGCATTTT	CASSQDTNQPQHF
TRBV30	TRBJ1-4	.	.	TGTGCCTGGTCCCACAATGGAAAACTGTTTTTT	CAWSHNGKLFF
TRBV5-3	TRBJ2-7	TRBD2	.	TGTGCCAGAAGCTTGGCGGGCGGGAGTAAATACGAGCAGTACTTC	CARSLAGGSKYEQYF
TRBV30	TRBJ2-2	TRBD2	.	TGTGCCTGGAGTAGACTAGCGGGCCTTAACACCGGGGAGCTGTTTTTT	CAWSRLAGLNTGELFF
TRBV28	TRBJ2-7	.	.	TGTGCCAGCAGTTTGCCCGCCGCGGGTGGCGAGCAGTACTTC	CASSLPAAGGEQYF
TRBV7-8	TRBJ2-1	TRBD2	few	TGTGCCAGCAGCTGGAGATCGGCGGGGGGCACTCATTACAATGAGCAGTTCTTC	CASSWRSAGGTHYNEQFF
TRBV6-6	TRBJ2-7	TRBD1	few	TGTGCCAGCAGCCAATGGATTCGGGACAGGGAAAACGAGCAGTACTTC	CASSQWIRDRENEQYF
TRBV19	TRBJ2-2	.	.	TGTGCCAGTAGTATCGAACAGGGCCGGGCCGGGGAGCTGTTTTTT	CASSIEQGRAGELFF
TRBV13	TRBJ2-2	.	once	TGTGCCAGCAGCGGCGGGCTGGGCACCGGGGAGCTGTTTTTT	CASSGGLGTGELFF
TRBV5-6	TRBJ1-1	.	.	TGTGCCAGCAGCGCTAGCGGGGGGGGCTTCACTGAAGCTTTCTTT	CASSASGGGFTEAFF